Listed below are T cell receptor beta chains from one sample, sequenced in a study of molecular identifiers for immune sequencing clone quantification. TCRdb used MiXCR to reprocess the PCR reads, holding one entry per CDR3 protein. The sample holds some 65,000 distinct CDR3 sequences; approximately 17% are singletons and the top ten take roughly 1.5%. The sequencing sample was made of naive CD8+ T cells from blood, with Jurkat cell RNA spiked in. Every receptor here comes from a human donor in good health. Some libraries in this study had Jurkat cell RNA spiked in. CDR3s include the opening cysteine and the closing phenylalanine or tryptophan. Each record gives: J gene, clone size, D gene, V gene, CDR3 protein, CDR3 DNA. A D gene is named only where the DNA matches it firmly. Clone size is given as once, few, many, or a class for an expanded clone.

TRBJ2-5 | many | TRBD2 | TRBV4-1 | CASSPPALAGGQETQYF | TGCGCCAGCAGCCCGCCCGCACTAGCGGGAGGTCAAGAGACCCAGTACTTC
TRBJ2-2 | many | TRBD1 | TRBV2 | CASRETGGRTGELFF | TGTGCCAGCCGAGAGACAGGGGGACGTACCGGGGAGCTGTTTTTT
TRBJ2-1 | many | NA | TRBV20-1 | CSARRGDSYNEQFF | TGCAGTGCTAGAAGGGGAGACTCCTACAATGAGCAGTTCTTC
TRBJ2-1 | many | NA | TRBV7-9 | CASSSILGPRNEQFF | TGTGCCAGCAGCTCAATCCTCGGTCCGCGGAATGAGCAGTTCTTC
TRBJ2-3 | many | NA | TRBV2 | CASSTDTQYF | TGTGCCAGCAGCACAGATACGCAGTATTTT
TRBJ2-7 | once | TRBD1 | TRBV30 | CTCRRDRAYEQYF | TGTACCTGCCGCCGGGACAGGGCCTACGAGCAGTACTTC
TRBJ2-3 | many | TRBD2 | TRBV7-8 | CASSPGGGAADTQYF | TGTGCCAGCAGCCCGGGGGGTGGGGCGGCAGATACGCAGTATTTT
TRBJ2-3 | many | TRBD2 | TRBV7-6 | CASSLFAGEADTQYF | TGTGCCAGCAGCTTATTCGCGGGAGAGGCAGATACGCAGTATTTT
TRBJ2-3 | many | TRBD2 | TRBV7-6 | CASSLVDAGGPLDTQYF | TGTGCCAGCAGCTTAGTGGATGCGGGAGGGCCGTTAGATACGCAGTATTTT
TRBJ2-3 | many | NA | TRBV12-5 | CASGRVRTDTQYF | TGTGCTAGTGGCAGGGTTCGAACAGATACGCAGTATTTT
TRBJ2-1 | few | NA | TRBV19 | CATTNGRRYNEQFF | TGTGCCACAACAAATGGACGGAGATACAATGAGCAGTTCTTC
TRBJ2-2 | many | NA | TRBV20-1 | CSARGLHTGELFF | TGCAGTGCTAGGGGTCTTCACACCGGGGAGCTGTTTTTT
TRBJ2-7 | few | TRBD1 | TRBV12-3/TRBV12-4 | CASSPQGAHSRYF | TGTGCCAGCAGCCCACAGGGGGCCCACAGTCGGTACTTC
TRBJ2-7 | few | NA | TRBV30 | CAWSFASLYEQYF | TGTGCCTGGAGTTTCGCATCCCTTTACGAGCAGTACTTC
TRBJ1-5 | many | NA | TRBV4-1 | CASSQDGPQPQHF | TGCGCCAGCAGCCAAGATGGCCCGCAGCCCCAGCATTTT
TRBJ2-1 | few | NA | TRBV6-1 | CASVNPHYNEQFF | TGTGCCAGCGTTAACCCACACTACAATGAGCAGTTCTTC
TRBJ2-7 | few | TRBD2 | TRBV11-2 | CASSLVPLAGDPYEQYF | TGTGCCAGCAGCTTAGTTCCCCTAGCGGGAGACCCCTACGAGCAGTACTTC